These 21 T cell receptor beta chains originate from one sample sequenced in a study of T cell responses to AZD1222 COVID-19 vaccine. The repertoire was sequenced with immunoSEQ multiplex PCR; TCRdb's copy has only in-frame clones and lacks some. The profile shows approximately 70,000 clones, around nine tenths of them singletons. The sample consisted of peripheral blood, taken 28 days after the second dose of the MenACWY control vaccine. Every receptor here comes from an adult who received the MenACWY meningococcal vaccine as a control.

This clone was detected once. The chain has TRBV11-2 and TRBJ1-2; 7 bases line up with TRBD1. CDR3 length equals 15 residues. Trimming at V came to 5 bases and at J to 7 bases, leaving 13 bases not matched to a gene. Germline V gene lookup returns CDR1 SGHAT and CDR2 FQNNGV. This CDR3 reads CASSPSGGQTGGYTF. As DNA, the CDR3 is TGTGCCAGCAGCCCCTCCGGGGGACAGACGGGTGGCTACACCTTC.

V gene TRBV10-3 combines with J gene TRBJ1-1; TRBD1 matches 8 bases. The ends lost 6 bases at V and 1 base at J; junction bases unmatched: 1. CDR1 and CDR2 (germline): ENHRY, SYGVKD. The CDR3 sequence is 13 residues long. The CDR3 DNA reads TGTGCCATCAGGACAGGGGCGAACACTGAAGCTTTCTTT. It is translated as CAIRTGANTEAFF.

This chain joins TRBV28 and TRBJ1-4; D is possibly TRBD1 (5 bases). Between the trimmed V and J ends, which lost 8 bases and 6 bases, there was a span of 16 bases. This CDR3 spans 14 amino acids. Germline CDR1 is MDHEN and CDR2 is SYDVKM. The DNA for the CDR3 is TGTGCCAGCGCTCCAGCAGGGAGAGATGAAAAACTGTTTTTT. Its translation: CASAPAGRDEKLFF.

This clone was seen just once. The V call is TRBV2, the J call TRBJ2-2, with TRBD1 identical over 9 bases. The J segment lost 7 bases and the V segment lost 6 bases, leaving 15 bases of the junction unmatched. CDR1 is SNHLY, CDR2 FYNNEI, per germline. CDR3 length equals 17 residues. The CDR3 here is CASRPGQGIFGDGELFF. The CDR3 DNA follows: TGTGCCAGCAGACCGGGACAGGGCATTTTTGGGGACGGGGAGCTGTTTTTT.

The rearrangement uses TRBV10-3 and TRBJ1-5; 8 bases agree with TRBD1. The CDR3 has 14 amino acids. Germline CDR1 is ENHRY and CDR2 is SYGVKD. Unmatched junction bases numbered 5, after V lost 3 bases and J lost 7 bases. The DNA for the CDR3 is TGTGCCATCAGTGACGACAGGGGCGGGCAGCCCCAGCATTTT. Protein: CAISDDRGGQPQHF.

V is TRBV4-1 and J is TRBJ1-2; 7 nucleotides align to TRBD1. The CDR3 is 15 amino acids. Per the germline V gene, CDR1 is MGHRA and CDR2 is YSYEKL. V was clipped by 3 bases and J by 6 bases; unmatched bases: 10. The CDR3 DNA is TGCGCCAGCAGCCACATACAGGGGCAATGGGATGGCTACACCTTC. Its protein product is CASSHIQGQWDGYTF.

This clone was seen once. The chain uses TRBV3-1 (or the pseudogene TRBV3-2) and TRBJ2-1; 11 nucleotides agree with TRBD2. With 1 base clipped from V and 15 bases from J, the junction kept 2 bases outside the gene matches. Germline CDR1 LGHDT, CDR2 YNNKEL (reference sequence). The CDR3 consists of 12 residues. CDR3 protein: CASSQVAGGWFF. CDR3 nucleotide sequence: TGTGCCAGCAGCCAAGTAGCGGGGGGGTGGTTCTTC.

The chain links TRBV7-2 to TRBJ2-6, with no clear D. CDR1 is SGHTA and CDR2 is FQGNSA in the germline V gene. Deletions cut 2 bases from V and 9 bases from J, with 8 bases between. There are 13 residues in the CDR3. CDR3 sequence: CASSLFTSNVLTF. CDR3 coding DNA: TGTGCCAGCAGCTTATTCACGAGCAACGTCCTGACTTTC.

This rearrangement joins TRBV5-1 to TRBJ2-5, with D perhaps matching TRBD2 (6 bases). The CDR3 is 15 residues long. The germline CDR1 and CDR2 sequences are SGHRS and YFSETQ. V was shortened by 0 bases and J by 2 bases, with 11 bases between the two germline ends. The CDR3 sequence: CASSLGTGTQETQYF. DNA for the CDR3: TGCGCCAGCAGCTTGGGGACCGGGACTCAAGAGACCCAGTACTTC.

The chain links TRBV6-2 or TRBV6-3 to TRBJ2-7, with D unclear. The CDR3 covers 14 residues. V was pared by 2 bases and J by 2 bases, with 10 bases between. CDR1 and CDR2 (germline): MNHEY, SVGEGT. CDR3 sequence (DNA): TGTGCCAGCAGTTACCCGGTGCAGCCCTACGAGCAGTACTTC. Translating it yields CASSYPVQPYEQYF.

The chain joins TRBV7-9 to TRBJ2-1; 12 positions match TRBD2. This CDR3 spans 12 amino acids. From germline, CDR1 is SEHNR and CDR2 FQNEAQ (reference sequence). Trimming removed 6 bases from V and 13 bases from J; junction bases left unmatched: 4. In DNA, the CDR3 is TGTGCCAGCAGACTAGCGGGGGGTCACCAGTTCTTC. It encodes CASRLAGGHQFF.

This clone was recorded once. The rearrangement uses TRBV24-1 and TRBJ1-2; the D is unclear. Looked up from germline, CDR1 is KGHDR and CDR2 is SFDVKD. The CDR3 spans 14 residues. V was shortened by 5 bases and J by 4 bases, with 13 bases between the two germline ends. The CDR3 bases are TGTGCCACCAGTGGGGGTGCAGGCCGCTATGGCTACACCTTC. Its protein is CATSGGAGRYGYTF.

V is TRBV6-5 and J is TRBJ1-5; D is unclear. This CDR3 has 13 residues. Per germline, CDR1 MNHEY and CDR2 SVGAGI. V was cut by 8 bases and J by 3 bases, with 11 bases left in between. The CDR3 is CASSGRINQPQHF. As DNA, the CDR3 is TGTGCCAGCTCAGGACGGATCAATCAGCCCCAGCATTTT.

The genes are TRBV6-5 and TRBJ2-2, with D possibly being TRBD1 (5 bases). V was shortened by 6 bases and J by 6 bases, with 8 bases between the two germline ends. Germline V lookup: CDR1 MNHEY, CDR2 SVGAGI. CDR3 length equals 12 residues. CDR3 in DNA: TGTGCCAGCAGAGGGGTGGCCGGGGAGCTGTTTTTT. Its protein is CASRGVAGELFF.

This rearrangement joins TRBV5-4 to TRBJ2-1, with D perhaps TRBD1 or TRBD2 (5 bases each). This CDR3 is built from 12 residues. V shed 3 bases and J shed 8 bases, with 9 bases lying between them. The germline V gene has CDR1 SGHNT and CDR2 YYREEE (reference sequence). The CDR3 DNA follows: TGTGCCAGCAGCTGGGGGTCTGATGAGCAGTTCTTC. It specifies CASSWGSDEQFF.

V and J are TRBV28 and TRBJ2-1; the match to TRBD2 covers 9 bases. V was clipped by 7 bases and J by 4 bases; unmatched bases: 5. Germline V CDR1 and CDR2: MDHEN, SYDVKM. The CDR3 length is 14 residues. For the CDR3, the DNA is TGTGCCAGCACCCCGGGACTAGCTTACAATGAGCAGTTCTTC. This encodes CASTPGLAYNEQFF.

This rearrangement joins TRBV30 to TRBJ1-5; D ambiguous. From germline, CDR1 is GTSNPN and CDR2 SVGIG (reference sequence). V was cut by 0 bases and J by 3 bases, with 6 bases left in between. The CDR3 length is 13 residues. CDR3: CAWSVLDNQPQHF. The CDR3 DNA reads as TGTGCCTGGAGTGTACTCGACAATCAGCCCCAGCATTTT.

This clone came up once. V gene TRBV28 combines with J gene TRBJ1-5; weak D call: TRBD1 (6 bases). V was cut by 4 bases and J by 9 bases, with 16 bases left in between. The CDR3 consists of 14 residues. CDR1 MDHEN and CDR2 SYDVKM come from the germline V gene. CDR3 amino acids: CASSSQGRLRPQHF. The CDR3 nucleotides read TGTGCCAGCAGTTCCCAGGGGAGGCTTCGGCCCCAGCATTTT.

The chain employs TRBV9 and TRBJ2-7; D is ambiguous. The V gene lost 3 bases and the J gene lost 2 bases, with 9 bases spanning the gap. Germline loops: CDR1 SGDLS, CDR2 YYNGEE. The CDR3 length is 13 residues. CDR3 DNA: TGTGCCAGCAGCGGACGACACACCTACGAGCAGTACTTC. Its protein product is CASSGRHTYEQYF.

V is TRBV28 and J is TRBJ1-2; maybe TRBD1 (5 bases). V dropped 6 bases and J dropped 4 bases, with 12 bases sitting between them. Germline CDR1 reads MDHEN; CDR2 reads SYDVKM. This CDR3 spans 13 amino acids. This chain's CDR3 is CASRSVRAYGYTF. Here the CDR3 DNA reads TGTGCCAGCAGATCGGTCAGGGCCTATGGCTACACCTTC.

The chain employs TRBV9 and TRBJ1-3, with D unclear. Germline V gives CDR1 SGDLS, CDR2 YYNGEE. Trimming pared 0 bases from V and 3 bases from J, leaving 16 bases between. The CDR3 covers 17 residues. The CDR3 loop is CASSVVVQPTRGNTIYF. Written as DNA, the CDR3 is TGTGCCAGCAGCGTAGTTGTACAGCCAACTCGTGGAAACACCATATATTTT.